This TCR beta chain was recorded in a study of blood T cells in healthy people across ages. A sample-barcoded 5' primer and a J-beta primer mix were used in a second PCR of about 7 to 12 cycles. One entry per CDR3 protein results from TCRdb running MiXCR on the 5' RACE reads. The table lists 800,000 or so distinct CDR3 sequences, about 42% of them singletons. The germline V and J ends were trimmed by 4 bases and 4 bases, with 13 bases remaining between them. Germline V lookup: CDR1 SGHVS, CDR2 FQNEAQ. The CDR3 is 14 amino acids. This clonotype was observed a few times. The chain couples TRBV7-8 to TRBJ1-1; tentative D call: TRBD1 (6 bases). The clonotype originates from a man older than 75 in good health. Sequencing was performed on blood. Written as DNA, the CDR3 is TGTGCCAGCAGCTCTGGGGGCGGGGGCACTGAAGCTTTCTTT. This codes for CASSSGGGGTEAFF.